These T cell receptor beta chains were read from a single sample in a study of shared clonotypes between healthy human individuals. Libraries were prepared by immunoSEQ multiplex PCR; TCRdb keeps only in-frame clonotypes and omits some of them. Of over 1.4 million clones in the sample, roughly 96% were seen once. Sequencing was carried out using naive CD4+ T cells sorted from blood. These receptors all come from a man aged 30 to 45 in good health. Both conserved end residues are part of each CDR3. D genes are given only for firm matches. Not all rows give a size; the values are once, few, many and, for expanded clones, a class.

TRBJ2-7	once	NA	TRBV27	TGTGCCAGCAGTTTAGTAGGAATTTATTCCTACGAGCAGTACTTC	CASSLVGIYSYEQYF
TRBJ1-1	NA	NA	TRBV11-2	TGTGCCAGCAGCCATGGAAGTGGGAACACTGAAGCTTTCTTT	CASSHGSGNTEAFF
TRBJ2-7	NA	TRBD1	TRBV6-1	TGTGCCAGCAGTGAATTCGGGACAGGGGCCTCCTACGAGCAGTACTTC	CASSEFGTGASYEQYF
TRBJ1-3	NA	NA	TRBV27	TGTGCCAGCAGGTTGAGGTCGGACACAAGAAACACCATATATTTT	CASRLRSDTRNTIYF
TRBJ2-7	NA	TRBD2	TRBV7-9	TGTGCCAGCAGGCCTAGCGGGGGGACTAGCGGGATAAGCGAGCAGTACTTC	CASRPSGGTSGISEQYF
TRBJ1-5	NA	NA	TRBV12-5	TGTGCTAGTGGTTTGGTAGGTCAGCCCCAGCATTTT	CASGLVGQPQHF
TRBJ2-3	NA	NA	TRBV19	TGTGCCAGTAGTGGCGGGACTCCAACTCCTACGCAGTATTTT	CASSGGTPTPTQYF
TRBJ2-5	NA	TRBD2	TRBV18	TGTGCCAGCTCCCGTAGCGGGAGTAAAGAGACCCAGTACTTC	CASSRSGSKETQYF
TRBJ2-1	NA	NA	TRBV5-6	TGTGCCAGCAGCTTGTTTGAGGGAGTCGTCTACAATGAGCAGTTCTTC	CASSLFEGVVYNEQFF
TRBJ2-1	NA	TRBD2	TRBV7-2	TGTGCCAGCAGCTTAGGCCCGGGACTAGCGTCCCATGAGCAGTTCTTC	CASSLGPGLASHEQFF
TRBJ2-1	NA	TRBD2	TRBV11-2	TGTGCCAGCAGACAGACTAGCGGGAGTCCGCATGAGCAGTTCTTC	CASRQTSGSPHEQFF